The rows below give T cell receptor beta chains drawn from one sample of a study of CXCR3-negative and CXCR3-positive naive CD8 T cells. From its re-call of the 5' RACE reads, TCRdb lists each CDR3 protein once, without DNA. Its listing shows about 94,000 distinct CDR3 sequences. The source material was naive CXCR3+ CD8+ T cells from blood. These receptors were collected from a human donor in good health. Some clones in this sample may be carry-over from other donors' samples. The CDR3 runs from the conserved cysteine through the conserved F or W. Each record gives: CDR3 length, J gene, V gene, CDR3 protein.

>16|TRBJ1-5|TRBV28
CASSFPGLGPSQPQHF
>15|TRBJ2-4|TRBV7-6
CASSPTPLAKNIQYF
>14|TRBJ2-1|TRBV11-2
CASSLGPLRNEQFF
>15|TRBJ2-3|TRBV29-1
CSVQPVRLGTDTQYF
>12|TRBJ2-1|TRBV28
CASSFFGQWEFF
>11|TRBJ2-3|TRBV12-3/TRBV12-4
CASRSGSWQYF
>16|TRBJ2-1|TRBV28
CASSSDGMRAGDEQFF
>14|TRBJ2-7|TRBV29-1
CSVEGAGGRYEQYF
>14|TRBJ1-1|TRBV12-3/TRBV12-4
CASTTQGSGYEAFF
>12|TRBJ1-1|TRBV6-6
CASSHGLTEAFF
>14|TRBJ2-5|TRBV24-1
CATGTGGGKETQYF
>17|TRBJ2-1|TRBV7-6
CASSLEPSGSNINEQFF
>13|TRBJ1-1|TRBV19
CASRREVDTEAFF
>14|TRBJ2-1|TRBV27
CASEARLGYNEQFF
>15|TRBJ2-7|TRBV7-9
CASSLGRTPITEQYF
>11|TRBJ2-7|TRBV6-5
CASSGGNEQYF
>12|TRBJ1-1|TRBV5-1
CASSWQGPEAFF
>15|TRBJ2-3|TRBV27
CASSFGGPSTDTQYF
>16|TRBJ2-2|TRBV4-1
CASSRPGQGNTGELFF
>14|TRBJ2-5|TRBV11-2
CASRQGGRGETQYF
>13|TRBJ1-1|TRBV29-1
CSVGPTGETEAFF
>11|TRBJ2-7|TRBV29-1
CSAGTGYEQYF
>15|TRBJ2-7|TRBV3-1
CASSPGGRVSYEQYF
>15|TRBJ2-1|TRBV4-1
CASNQDRTSGNEQFF
>12|TRBJ2-1|TRBV12-3/TRBV12-4
CASSQGYNEQFF
>17|TRBJ2-2|TRBV4-3
CASSQEVGGANTGELFF
>13|TRBJ1-1|TRBV28
CASNGQHYTEAFF
>15|TRBJ2-3|TRBV27
CASRKLPGGTDTQYF
>17|TRBJ2-1|TRBV5-1
CASSLDEVWRGYNEQFF
>16|TRBJ2-7|TRBV6-1
CASSRPGERAVYEQYF
>15|TRBJ2-5|TRBV7-9
CASSSRLEVQETQYF
>14|TRBJ2-7|TRBV7-8
CASSYTGSSYEQYF
>16|TRBJ1-5|TRBV21-1
CASSTWGRTLNQPQHF
>12|TRBJ2-2|TRBV29-1
CSVYSDTGELFF
>14|TRBJ2-5|TRBV6-5
CASRGDSPGETQYF
>15|TRBJ2-7|TRBV6-2/TRBV6-3
CASSYPGRGGYEQYF
>14|TRBJ2-5|TRBV19
CASKDRSGTETQYF
>16|TRBJ1-1|TRBV20-1
CSARQQLDNENTEAFF
>14|TRBJ1-1|TRBV15
CATSRTSGDSEAFF
>15|TRBJ2-7|TRBV28
CASSLLAMDSYEQYF
>15|TRBJ1-2|TRBV6-6
CASSRDRGFNYGYTF
>11|TRBJ2-4|TRBV29-1
CSVRATGLVHF
>12|TRBJ2-1|TRBV28
CASSFPHNEQFF
>16|TRBJ2-1|TRBV28
CASSLPTGGAPNEQFF
>15|TRBJ2-5|TRBV28
CASRQRDRIPETQYF
>15|TRBJ2-1|TRBV12-3/TRBV12-4
CASTLTGVSYNEQFF
>14|TRBJ2-7|TRBV28
CASGGGQTNYEQYF
>16|TRBJ2-7|TRBV4-1
CASSHLAGGDSYEQYF
>15|TRBJ2-3|TRBV9
CASSVAERELDTQYF
>16|TRBJ2-3|TRBV18
CASSTRDRDYTDTQYF
>12|TRBJ1-2|TRBV7-9
CASSLAEDWHTF
>14|TRBJ2-1|TRBV19
CASSPLAGNNEQFF
>17|TRBJ2-2|TRBV14
CASSPPWSGGDTGELFF
>13|TRBJ2-1|TRBV20-1
CSARLAIHNEQFF